Following are 22 T cell receptor beta chains from one sample sequenced in a study of cytomegalovirus exposure and HLA in healthy donors. 60 Vbeta and 13 Jbeta primers were used in PCR. Assay: immunoSEQ multiplex PCR; the TCRdb copy retains only in-frame clones and omits some. The data show approximately 140,000 clones, around 72% seen once. Sequences were obtained from PBMCs. The receptors come from a woman aged 40 to 49 in good health and CMV-seronegative.

The chain is built from TRBV5-1 and TRBJ2-1; 10 bases fit TRBD1. J was trimmed by 8 bases and V by 4 bases; bases with no gene match: 6. Germline assignment: CDR1 SGHRS and CDR2 YFSETQ. This CDR3 comprises 14 residues. The CDR3 DNA is TGCGCCAGCAGCCGGGACAGGGGTGGGGATGAGCAGTTCTTC. It specifies CASSRDRGGDEQFF.

In this sample, this clone turned up a few times. This chain joins TRBV2 and TRBJ1-4; perhaps TRBD1 as D (6 bases). Germline CDR1 is SNHLY and CDR2 is FYNNEI. Trimming took 5 bases from V and 0 from J, leaving 13 bases between them. The CDR3 is made up of 16 amino acids. The CDR3 nucleotides read TGTGCCAGCAGTCTCCAGGGGAGGGCAACTAATGAAAAACTGTTTTTT. Translating gives CASSLQGRATNEKLFF.

The chain is built from TRBV27 and TRBJ1-2, with D possibly TRBD1 on 5 matching bases. V lost 8 bases and J 11 bases, leaving 27 bases between the germline ends. Germline lookup yields CDR1 MNHEY and CDR2 SMNVEV (reference sequence). The CDR3 contains 15 residues. The DNA for the CDR3 is TGTGCCAGCGGCTACGGGGGGTCAATCCCCAGTCGTTACACCTTC. Its protein product is CASGYGGSIPSRYTF.

This rearrangement joins TRBV6-6 to TRBJ2-3, with TRBD2 matching over 11 bases. Germline V gene lookup returns CDR1 MNHNY and CDR2 SVGAGI (reference sequence). V lost 6 bases to trimming and J lost 1 base; unmatched junction nucleotides: 3. This CDR3 has 15 residues. The CDR3 region is CASSSSGGRTDTQYF. CDR3 DNA: TGTGCCAGCAGCTCTAGCGGGGGGCGCACAGATACGCAGTATTTT.

This chain links TRBV6-6 with TRBJ1-1; 8 bases fit TRBD1. With 4 bases clipped from V and 11 bases from J, the junction kept 12 bases outside the gene matches. Germline lookup yields CDR1 MNHNY and CDR2 SVGAGI (reference sequence). CDR3 length: 14 amino acids. The CDR3 reads CASSLPPDRVEAFF. As DNA, the CDR3 is TGTGCCAGCAGTTTACCCCCGGACAGGGTGGAGGCTTTCTTT.

The V and J genes are TRBV9 and TRBJ1-1; D is uncertain. In germline, CDR1 is SGDLS, CDR2 YYNGEE. The CDR3 spans 16 residues. V gave up 0 bases and J gave up 2 bases, with 14 bases separating them. Written as DNA, the CDR3 is TGTGCCAGCAGCGTAGGAAAAGATACCTATAACACTGAAGCTTTCTTT. Its protein product is CASSVGKDTYNTEAFF.

The table lists this clone with a few counts. The chain has TRBV6-5 and TRBJ1-2; D may be TRBD1 (5 bases). CDR3 length: 14 residues. Trimming took off 4 bases at V and 6 bases at J, with 15 bases between the two ends. CDR1 is MNHEY, CDR2 SVGAGI, per germline. The CDR3 here is CASSLQGGGDGYTF. The CDR3 DNA reads as TGTGCCAGCAGTTTGCAGGGAGGCGGCGATGGCTACACCTTC.

This clone showed up just once. This chain joins TRBV6-1 and TRBJ1-2; 7 bases fit TRBD1. Germline lookup yields CDR1 MNHNS and CDR2 SASEGT. V was clipped by 0 bases and J by 3 bases; unmatched bases: 7. This CDR3 has 16 residues. The CDR3 region has the DNA TGTGCCAGCAGTGAAGCAGGACAGGCAACCGACTATGGCTACACCTTC. Translated: CASSEAGQATDYGYTF.

This clone has only one observation. V is TRBV11-2 and J is TRBJ1-1; the D is unclear. The germline V gene encodes CDR1 SGHAT and CDR2 FQNNGV. This CDR3 comprises 14 residues. Trimming removed 2 bases at V and 1 base at J, with 8 bases between. The CDR3 is CASSLSRGNTEAFF. The CDR3 DNA sequence: TGTGCCAGCAGCTTATCCCGGGGGAACACTGAAGCTTTCTTT. The whole variable domain, filled in from reference TRBV11-2 and TRBJ1-1, reads EAGVAQSPRYKIIEKRQSVAFWCNPISGHATLYWYQQILGQGPKLLIQFQNNGVVDDSQLPKDRFSAERLKGVDSTLKIQPAKLEDSAVYLCASSLSRGNTEAFFGQGTRLTVV.

The rearrangement joins TRBV5-1 to TRBJ1-1, with D unclear. The V gene's germline CDR1 is SGHRS and CDR2 YFSETQ. The CDR3 length is 17 residues. Trimming removed 0 bases from V and 1 base from J, with 16 bases in between. CDR3 DNA: TGCGCCAGCAGCTTGGGAGTTTATGGAGGACCGAACACTGAAGCTTTCTTT. Translating it yields CASSLGVYGGPNTEAFF. The complete variable domain, with remaining parts taken from reference TRBV5-1 and TRBJ1-1, reads KAGVTQTPRYLIKTRGQQVTLSCSPISGHRSVSWYQQTPGQGLQFLFEYFSETQRNKGNFPGRFSGRQFSNSRSEMNVSTLELGDSALYLCASSLGVYGGPNTEAFFGQGTRLTVV.

This chain uses TRBV7-2 with TRBJ2-3, with 8 bases aligning to TRBD2. With 2 bases clipped from V and 1 base from J, the junction kept 2 bases outside the gene matches. There are 15 residues in the CDR3. Looked up from germline, CDR1 is SGHTA and CDR2 is FQGNSA. CDR3 protein: CASSLQRGRTDTQYF. Written as DNA, the CDR3 is TGTGCCAGCAGCTTACAGCGGGGGCGCACAGATACGCAGTATTTT.

This clone has a handful of counts. The V call is TRBV4-2, the J call TRBJ2-3; 9 nucleotides agree with TRBD2. Trimming removed 0 bases from V and 4 bases from J; junction bases left unmatched: 5. The CDR3 spans 16 residues. Germline CDR1 is LGHNA and CDR2 is YNFKEQ. CDR3 nucleotide sequence: TGTGCCAGCAGCCAAGATGAGGCGGGGGGGGCAGATACGCAGTATTTT. It specifies CASSQDEAGGADTQYF.

This chain links TRBV6-6 with TRBJ1-1; D may be TRBD1 (5 bases). This CDR3 comprises 13 residues. CDR1 is MNHNY and CDR2 is SVGAGI in the germline V gene (reference sequence). V was shortened by 7 bases and J by 4 bases, with 13 bases between the two germline ends. The CDR3 region is CASNVGPGTEAFF. Here the CDR3 DNA reads TGTGCCAGCAATGTGGGGCCGGGCACTGAAGCTTTCTTT.

This chain uses TRBV29-1 with TRBJ1-2, with D possibly TRBD1 on 6 matching bases. Trimming left V 1 base short and J 6 bases short, with 6 bases between. Germline CDR1 SQVTM, CDR2 ANQGSEA. This CDR3 spans 11 amino acids. The CDR3 region is CSVEGQDGYTF. CDR3 nucleotide sequence: TGCAGCGTTGAAGGACAGGATGGCTACACCTTC.

CDR3 nucleotide sequence: TGCGCCAGCAGCCAAGAGGATACCGGGACAGTATTATCAGATACGCAGTATTTT. Its protein is CASSQEDTGTVLSDTQYF. V and J are TRBV4-1 and TRBJ2-3; 7 bases match TRBD1. This CDR3 comprises 18 residues. The J segment lost 4 bases and the V segment lost 0 bases, leaving 13 bases of the junction unmatched. Germline loops: CDR1 MGHRA, CDR2 YSYEKL.

CDR3 amino acids: CASSLTLAGGPNEQFF. CDR3 nucleotides: TGTGCCAGCAGCTTAACTCTAGCGGGGGGCCCCAATGAGCAGTTCTTC. V usage is TRBV7-3 and J usage is TRBJ2-1; 11 bases agree with TRBD2. The CDR3 has 16 residues. The V segment lost 0 bases and the J segment 6 bases; nucleotides outside the gene matches: 4. CDR1 and CDR2 from the germline V gene are SGHTA and FQGTGA.

This clone has a single count. The chain recombines TRBV19 with TRBJ1-2, with a tentative D call TRBD1 (6 bases). Trimming left V 0 bases short and J 10 bases short, with 18 bases between. Germline CDR1 LNHDA, CDR2 SQIVND (reference sequence). The CDR3 sequence is 15 residues long. In nucleotides, the CDR3 is TGTGCCAGTAGTATAGATCTCGGGACAATAAGAAACTACACCTTC. This translates into CASSIDLGTIRNYTF. The whole variable domain, remainder taken from reference TRBV19 and TRBJ1-2, is DGGITQSPKYLFRKEGQNVTLSCEQNLNHDAMYWYRQDPGQGLRLIYYSQIVNDFQKGDIAEGYSVSREKKESFPLTVTSAQKNPTAFYLCASSIDLGTIRNYTFGSGTRLTVV.

This chain joins TRBV6-5 and TRBJ2-2; TRBD2 aligns across 8 bases. With V trimmed by 6 bases and J by 0 bases, 3 bases remained unmatched. Germline CDR1 and CDR2: MNHEY and SVGAGI. This CDR3 is 15 amino acids long. CDR3 sequence (DNA): TGTGCCAGCAGCCGCGGGGGGCCGAACACCGGGGAGCTGTTTTTT. It translates to CASSRGGPNTGELFF.

In this sample, this clone turned up a few times. CDR3 region: CASSIADSRTSPLHF. The CDR3 DNA sequence: TGTGCCAGTAGTATAGCAGATTCTCGAACATCACCCCTCCACTTT. The chain has TRBV19 and TRBJ1-6; D unclear. Trimming shortened V by 1 base and J by 10 bases, and 14 bases separated the two germline ends. This CDR3 has 15 residues. Germline CDR1 is LNHDA and CDR2 is SQIVND (reference sequence).

The gene calls are TRBV27 and TRBJ2-1; 12 bases match TRBD2. This CDR3 contains 19 residues. Unmatched junction bases numbered 7, after V lost 1 base and J lost 0 bases. CDR1 is MNHEY, CDR2 SMNVEV, per germline (reference sequence). CDR3 loop: CASSLFPSGGADSYNEQFF. The CDR3 DNA sequence: TGTGCCAGCAGTTTATTTCCTAGCGGGGGGGCTGACTCCTACAATGAGCAGTTCTTC.

This chain joins TRBV18 and TRBJ2-5, with 7 bases aligning to TRBD2. The CDR3 is 14 residues long. Germline V gives CDR1 KGHSH, CDR2 LQKENI. Trimming cost V 3 bases and J 2 bases; bases outside gene matches: 3. The CDR3 bases are TGTGCCAGCTCACCCCGACTAGCTCAAGAGACCCAGTACTTC. This codes for CASSPRLAQETQYF.

V usage is TRBV11-3 and J usage is TRBJ2-3; 7 bases are a match to TRBD2. Germline V lookup: CDR1 SGHNT, CDR2 YENEEA. Trimming cost V 2 bases and J 7 bases; bases outside gene matches: 9. This CDR3 is 15 amino acids long. This CDR3 is CASSLSGSSGYTQYF. The CDR3 DNA reads as TGTGCCAGCAGCTTATCAGGTTCTAGCGGCTATACGCAGTATTTT.